This T cell receptor (beta chain) was identified during a study of blood T cells in healthy people across ages. The second PCR ran about 6 to 12 cycles with a sample-barcoded 5' primer and J-beta primers. Every sample gave at least 2.5 million paired-end reads containing CDR3. MiXCR, run by TCRdb on the 5' RACE reads, gives a single entry per CDR3 protein. This sample has about 570,000 distinct CDR3 sequences, with roughly a quarter found just once. The V gene's germline CDR1 is SGDLS and CDR2 YYNGEE. This CDR3 has 15 amino acids. This clonotype has a handful of counts. The sample comprised blood. The receptor was derived from a woman aged 65 to 85 in good health. The chain couples TRBV9 to TRBJ2-5; 10 nucleotides line up with TRBD2. The J call could be wrong; TRBJ2-1 is a better fit for the DNA end. CDR3 sequence reads: CASSVGSGGDNEQFF. The DNA of the CDR3 is TGTGCCAGCAGCGTAGGAAGCGGGGGGGACAATGAGCAGTTCTTC.